This note documents a single T cell receptor (beta chain) sequence. There are 16 residues in the CDR3. These data come from a study of OX40 agonist ivuxolimab in advanced cancers. Overall study: Ivuxolimab, an agonistic anti-OX40 (CD134) antibody, was given to patients.

Assay: immunoSEQ multiplex PCR; the TCRdb copy retains only in-frame clones and omits some. Of more than 75,000 clones in the sample, 70% to 90% were seen once. The source was CD4+ or CD8+ T cells sorted from blood, collected in a trial of the OX40 agonist ivuxolimab. The V call is TRBV21-1, the J call TRBJ1-5; TRBD1 is the table's D call, not checked against the DNA. TRBV21-1 is a pseudogene locus. The TCR originated in an adult with an advanced solid tumor such as melanoma, head and neck, liver or kidney cancer. The DNA for the CDR3 is TGTGCCAGCAGGCCTACCGGGACACCTAGCAATCAGCCCCAGCATTTT. As protein: CASRPTGTPSNQPQHF.